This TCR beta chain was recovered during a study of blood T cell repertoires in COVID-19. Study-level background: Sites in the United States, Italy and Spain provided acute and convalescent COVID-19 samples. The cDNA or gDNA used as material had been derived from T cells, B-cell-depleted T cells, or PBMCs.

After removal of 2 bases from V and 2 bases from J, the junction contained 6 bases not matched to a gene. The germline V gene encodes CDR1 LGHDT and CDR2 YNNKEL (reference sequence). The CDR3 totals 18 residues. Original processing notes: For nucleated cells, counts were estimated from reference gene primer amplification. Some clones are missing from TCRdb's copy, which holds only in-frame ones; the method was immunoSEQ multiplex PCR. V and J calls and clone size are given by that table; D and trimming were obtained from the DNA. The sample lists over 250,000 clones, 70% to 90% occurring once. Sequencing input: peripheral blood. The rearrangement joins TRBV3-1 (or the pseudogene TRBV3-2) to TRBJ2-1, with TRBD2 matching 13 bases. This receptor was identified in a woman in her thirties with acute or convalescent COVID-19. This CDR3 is CASSQRTSGSPPYNEQFF. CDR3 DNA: TGTGCCAGCAGCCAACGGACTAGCGGGAGTCCCCCCTACAATGAGCAGTTCTTC.